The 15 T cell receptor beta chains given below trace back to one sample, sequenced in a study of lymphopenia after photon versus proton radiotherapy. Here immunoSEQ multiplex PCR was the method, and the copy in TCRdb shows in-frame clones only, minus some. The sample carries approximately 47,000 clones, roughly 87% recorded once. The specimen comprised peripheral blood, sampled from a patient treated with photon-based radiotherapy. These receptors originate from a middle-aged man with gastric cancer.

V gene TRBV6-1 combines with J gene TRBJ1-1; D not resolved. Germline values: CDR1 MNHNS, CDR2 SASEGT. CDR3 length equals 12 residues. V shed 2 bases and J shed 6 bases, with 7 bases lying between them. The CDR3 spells CASSEKRAEAFF. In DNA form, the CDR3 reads TGTGCCAGCAGTGAAAAAAGAGCTGAAGCTTTCTTT.

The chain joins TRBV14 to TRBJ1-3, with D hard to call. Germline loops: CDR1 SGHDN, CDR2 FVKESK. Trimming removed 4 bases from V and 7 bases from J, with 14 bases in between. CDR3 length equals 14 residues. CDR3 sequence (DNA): TGTGCCAGCAGCCCTATCCTACAGAGTAACACCATATATTTT. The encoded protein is CASSPILQSNTIYF.

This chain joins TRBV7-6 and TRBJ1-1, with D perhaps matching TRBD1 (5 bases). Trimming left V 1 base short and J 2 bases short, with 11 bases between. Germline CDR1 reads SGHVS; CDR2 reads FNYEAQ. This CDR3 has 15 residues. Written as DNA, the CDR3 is TGTGCCAGCAGCTTAGACCCTACAGGCAACACTGAAGCTTTCTTT. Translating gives CASSLDPTGNTEAFF.

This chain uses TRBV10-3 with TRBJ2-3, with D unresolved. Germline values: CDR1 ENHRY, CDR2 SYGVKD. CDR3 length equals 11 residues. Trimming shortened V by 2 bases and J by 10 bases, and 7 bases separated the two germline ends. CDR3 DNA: TGTGCCATCAGTGAGGTAGAAGCGCAGTATTTT. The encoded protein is CAISEVEAQYF.

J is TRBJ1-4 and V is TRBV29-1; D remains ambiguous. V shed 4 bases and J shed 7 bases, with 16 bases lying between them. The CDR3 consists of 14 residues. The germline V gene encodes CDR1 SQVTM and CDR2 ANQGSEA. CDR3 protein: CSVGPTIGSEKLFF. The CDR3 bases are TGCAGCGTTGGGCCCACCATTGGGAGTGAAAAACTGTTTTTT.

The CDR3 DNA reads as TGTGCCAGCAGCTTGCTGCAAGACACCGGGGAGCTGTTTTTT. Residues: CASSLLQDTGELFF. The chain couples TRBV5-6 to TRBJ2-2; D uncertain. Germline V gene data show CDR1 as SGHDT and CDR2 as YYEEEE. Trimming pared 1 base from V and 3 bases from J, leaving 7 bases between. The CDR3 spans 14 residues.

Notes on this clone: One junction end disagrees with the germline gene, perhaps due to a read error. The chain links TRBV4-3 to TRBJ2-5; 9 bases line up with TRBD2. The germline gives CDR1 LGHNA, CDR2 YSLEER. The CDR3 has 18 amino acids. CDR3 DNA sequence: TGCGCCAGTAGCCAAGATGTAGGGCGGGGGGGCTTTAAAGAGACCCAGTACTTC. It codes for CASSQDVGRGGFKETQYF.

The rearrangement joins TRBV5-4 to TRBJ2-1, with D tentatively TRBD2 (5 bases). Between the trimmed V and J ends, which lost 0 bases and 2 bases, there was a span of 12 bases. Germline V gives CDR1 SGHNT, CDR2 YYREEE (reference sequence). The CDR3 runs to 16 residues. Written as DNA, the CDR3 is TGTGCCAGCAGCTTGGAGCTAGCAACTACCTACAATGAGCAGTTCTTC. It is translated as CASSLELATTYNEQFF.

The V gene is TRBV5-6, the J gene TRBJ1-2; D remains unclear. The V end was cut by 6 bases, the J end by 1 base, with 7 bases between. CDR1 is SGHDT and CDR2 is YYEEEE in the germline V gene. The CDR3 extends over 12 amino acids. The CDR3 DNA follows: TGTGCCAGCAACGCGGATAACTATGGCTACACCTTC. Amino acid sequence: CASNADNYGYTF.

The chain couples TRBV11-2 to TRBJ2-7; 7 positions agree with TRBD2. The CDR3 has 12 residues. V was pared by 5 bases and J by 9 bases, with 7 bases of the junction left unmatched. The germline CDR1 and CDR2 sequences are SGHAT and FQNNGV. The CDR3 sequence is CASSLAVRGQYF. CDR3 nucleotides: TGTGCCAGCAGCCTAGCGGTCCGTGGGCAGTACTTC.

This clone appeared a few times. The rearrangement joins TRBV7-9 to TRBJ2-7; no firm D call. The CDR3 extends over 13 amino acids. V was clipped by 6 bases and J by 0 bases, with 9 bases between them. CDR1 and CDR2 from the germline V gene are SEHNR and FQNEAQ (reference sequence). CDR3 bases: TGTGCCAGCAGTAACTCGAGCTCCTACGAGCAGTACTTC. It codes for CASSNSSSYEQYF.

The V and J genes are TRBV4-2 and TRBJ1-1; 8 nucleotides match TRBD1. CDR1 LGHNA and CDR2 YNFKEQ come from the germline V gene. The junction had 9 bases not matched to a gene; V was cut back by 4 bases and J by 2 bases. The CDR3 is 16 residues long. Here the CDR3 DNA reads TGTGCCAGCAGCCGGCAGAACAGGGGGATCAACACTGAAGCTTTCTTT. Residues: CASSRQNRGINTEAFF.

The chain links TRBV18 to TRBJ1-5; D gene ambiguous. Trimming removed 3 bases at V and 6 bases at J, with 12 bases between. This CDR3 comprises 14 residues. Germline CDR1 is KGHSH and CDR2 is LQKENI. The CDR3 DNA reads TGTGCCAGCTCACCGGTCCCTAGCGGTCAGCCCCAGCATTTT. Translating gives CASSPVPSGQPQHF.

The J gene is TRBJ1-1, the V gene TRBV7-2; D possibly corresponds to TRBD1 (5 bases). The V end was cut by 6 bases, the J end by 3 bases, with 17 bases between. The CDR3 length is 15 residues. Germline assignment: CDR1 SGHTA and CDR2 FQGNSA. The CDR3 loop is CASSWTGRLDTEAFF. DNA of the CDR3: TGTGCCAGCAGTTGGACGGGACGTTTGGACACTGAAGCTTTCTTT.

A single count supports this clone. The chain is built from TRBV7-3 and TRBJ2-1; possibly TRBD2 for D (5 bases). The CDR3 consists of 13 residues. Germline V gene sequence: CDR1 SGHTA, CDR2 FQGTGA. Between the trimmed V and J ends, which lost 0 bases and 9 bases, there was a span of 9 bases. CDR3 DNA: TGTGCCAGCAGCTTAACTTCGGGAATTGAGCAGTTCTTC. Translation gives CASSLTSGIEQFF.